This T cell receptor beta chain was profiled in a study of blood T cell repertoires in COVID-19. Under the authors' procedure: Quantification of nucleated cells was approximated via reference gene primer amplification. Produced via immunoSEQ multiplex PCR; TCRdb's table is partial and in-frame only. That table is the source of V, J and clone size, and D and trimming were worked out from the DNA. The table shows some 300,000 clones, with around four fifths occurring only once. The CDR3 runs to 16 residues. Germline trimming cut 3 bases from V and 2 bases from J; bases unmatched to any gene: 7. Germline CDR1 SGHNT, CDR2 YYREEE (reference sequence).

Sequencing was carried out using peripheral blood. The chain combines TRBV5-4 with TRBJ2-3; the match to TRBD1 covers 9 bases. This receptor was identified in a woman in her forties or fifties with active or convalescent COVID-19. DNA for the CDR3: TGTGCCAGCAGCTGGGACGGACAGGGGTTCACAGATACGCAGTATTTT. It specifies CASSWDGQGFTDTQYF.